This T cell receptor (beta chain) was sequenced during a study of OX40 agonist ivuxolimab in advanced cancers. Study overall: Intravenous ivuxolimab at 0.01 to 10 mg/kg was given to patients every 2 weeks.

The CDR3 loop spans 16 amino acids. Germline trimming cut 0 bases from V and 7 bases from J; bases unmatched to any gene: 5. Germline V lookup: CDR1 SGHRS, CDR2 YFSETQ. Blood got drawn at baseline, again on cycle 4 day 1, and then on cycle 7 day 1. Repertoires were generated with immunoSEQ multiplex PCR, while TCRdb's copy carries only in-frame clones and drops some. The repertoire includes roughly 35,000 clones, roughly 80% of them detected once, and 11% sits in the top ten. Notes on the study in general: At 0.1 to 3.0 mg/kg, clonal expansion of CD4+ and CD8+ blood T cells had occurred by week 6. With doses of 0.1-3.0 mg/kg, partial responders showed among the lowest clonal expansion.

To note about this clone: What it binds is not known.

The V and J genes are TRBV5-1 and TRBJ2-7; 15 nucleotides line up with TRBD2. This receptor was taken from an adult with an advanced solid tumor such as melanoma, head and neck, liver or kidney cancer. This specimen was CD4+ or CD8+ T cells sorted from blood, taken in a trial of the OX40 agonist ivuxolimab. The CDR3 sequence is CASSLALGLAGGEQYF. DNA for the CDR3: TGCGCCAGCAGCTTGGCCTTAGGACTAGCGGGAGGGGAGCAGTACTTC.